This T cell receptor (beta chain) was retrieved from a study of early T cells in non-severe SARS-CoV-2 infection. TCRdb processed the 5' RACE reads anew with MiXCR; each CDR3 protein has one entry. The table includes tens of thousands of distinct CDR3 sequences, around 16% detected once. With 2 bases removed from V and 5 bases from J, the gap between germline ends came to 15 bases. The V gene's germline CDR1 is KGHSH and CDR2 LQKENI. The CDR3 has 15 residues. This clonotype was picked up a small number of times. This rearrangement joins TRBV18 to TRBJ2-5; no definite D call. Source: whole blood, taken at baseline. The TCR was taken from an adult who was a healthcare worker with PCR-confirmed SARS-CoV-2 infection or an uninfected control (not recorded which). The CDR3 nucleotides are TGTGCCAGCTCACCATGGGCAGGCGATCCGGAGACCCAGTACTTC. It translates to CASSPWAGDPETQYF.